This T cell receptor (beta chain) was documented in a study of T cell responses to AZD1222 COVID-19 vaccine. At the level of the study: Second doses that came at about 4 or about 12 weeks were put together.

The CDR3 loop spans 16 amino acids. Germline V gene sequence: CDR1 ENHRY, CDR2 SYGVKD. Germline trimming cut 4 bases from V and 1 base from J; bases unmatched to any gene: 7. Sequencing was performed with immunoSEQ multiplex PCR; in TCRdb, only in-frame clones are kept and a portion is missing. The table includes 25,000 to 35,000 clones, about nine tenths detected once. The sequence came from an adult in good health. V and J are TRBV10-3 and TRBJ1-3, with 7 bases identical to TRBD1. This specimen consisted of peripheral blood, obtained on day 0 of AZD1222 vaccination. CDR3 coding DNA: TGTGCCATCAGTGGCCCGGGACAGCCTTCTGGAAACACCATATATTTT. Translation: CAISGPGQPSGNTIYF.